This entry lists 18 T cell receptor beta chains sequenced from one sample in a study of blood T cell repertoires in COVID-19. Clones were read by immunoSEQ multiplex PCR, and TCRdb kept only the in-frame ones, dropping some. This table has hundreds of thousands of clones, roughly 91% appearing once. The sequenced sample was PBMCs or T cells enriched from blood (not recorded which). These receptors were taken from a woman younger than 45 who had recovered from COVID-19.

The chain carries TRBV18 and TRBJ1-2; TRBD1 might be the D (5 bases). The CDR3 has 14 residues. Deletions cut 4 bases from V and 3 bases from J, with 12 bases between. CDR1 is KGHSH, CDR2 LQKENI, per germline. The CDR3 loop reads CASSRPTGDYGYTF. CDR3 coding DNA: TGTGCCAGCTCACGACCGACGGGGGACTATGGCTACACCTTC.

This clone was observed a single time. The chain is built from TRBV7-9 and TRBJ1-3; 7 nucleotides match TRBD1. The CDR3 consists of 17 residues. The V segment lost 8 bases and the J segment 0 bases; nucleotides outside the gene matches: 13. Germline V CDR1 and CDR2: SEHNR, FQNEAQ (reference sequence). The CDR3, as DNA: TGTGCCAGCGAAGATACACAGGGGCCCTACTCTGGAAACACCATATATTTT. This sequence encodes CASEDTQGPYSGNTIYF.

V usage is TRBV9 and J usage is TRBJ2-1, with 9 positions matching TRBD2. CDR1 and CDR2 (germline): SGDLS, YYNGEE. V lost 4 bases and J lost 3; bases outside the gene matches: 11. The CDR3 is made up of 17 amino acids. The CDR3 bases are TGTGCCAGCAGCCCTCGGGGTAGCGGGGGAAGCTACAATGAGCAGTTCTTC. Residues: CASSPRGSGGSYNEQFF.

Only one count was recorded for this clone. V gene TRBV2 combines with J gene TRBJ2-1, with TRBD1 identical over 8 bases. Trimming took 7 bases from V and 1 from J; bases not matched to a gene: 3. Germline loops: CDR1 SNHLY, CDR2 FYNNEI. The CDR3 contains 14 residues. The CDR3 coding sequence is TGTGCCAGCAATCAGGGGGCTTCCTACAATGAGCAGTTCTTC. Amino acids: CASNQGASYNEQFF.

This chain links TRBV5-4 with TRBJ1-4; D may be TRBD1 (5 bases). This CDR3 contains 17 residues. V lost 1 base and J 7 bases, leaving 20 bases between the germline ends. The germline V gene encodes CDR1 SGHNT and CDR2 YYREEE (reference sequence). The CDR3 reads CASSLRGWGGTGEKLFF. The DNA of the CDR3 is TGTGCCAGCAGCTTGCGTGGGTGGGGGGGAACAGGTGAAAAACTGTTTTTT.

The chain recombines TRBV28 with TRBJ1-2; weak D call: TRBD1 (6 bases). This CDR3 spans 14 amino acids. From germline, CDR1 is MDHEN and CDR2 SYDVKM. The V gene lost 6 bases and the J gene lost 8 bases, with 19 bases spanning the gap. The CDR3 region has the DNA TGTGCCAGCAGCCAGGGGACCACCGCAGGAGGCTACACCTTC. Protein sequence: CASSQGTTAGGYTF.

This clone appeared a single time. V is TRBV5-1 and J is TRBJ1-3; D gene unclear. This CDR3 spans 16 amino acids. In germline, CDR1 is SGHRS, CDR2 YFSETQ. V was clipped by 2 bases and J by 1 base, with 13 bases between them. CDR3 residues: CASSLDMQASGNTIYF. The CDR3 DNA reads as TGCGCCAGCAGCTTAGACATGCAGGCATCTGGAAACACCATATATTTT.

The gene calls are TRBV7-2 and TRBJ2-5; 7 nucleotides line up with TRBD2. This CDR3 spans 18 amino acids. The germline V gene has CDR1 SGHTA and CDR2 FQGNSA. J was trimmed by 5 bases and V by 2 bases; bases with no gene match: 17. CDR3: CASSLLYVFRGAGETQYF. CDR3 in DNA: TGTGCCAGCAGCTTACTTTATGTTTTTCGGGGAGCGGGGGAGACCCAGTACTTC.

This chain connects TRBV6-1 to TRBJ1-3; no reliable D call. Germline V lookup: CDR1 MNHNS, CDR2 SASEGT. V lost 3 bases, J lost 3 bases, and 3 bases lay in between. The CDR3 length is 12 residues. The CDR3 DNA reads TGTGCCAGCAGTGATCATGGAAACACCATATATTTT. Translated, it gives CASSDHGNTIYF.

The gene calls are TRBV27 and TRBJ2-7; D perhaps matches TRBD2 (6 bases). Germline V gene data show CDR1 as MNHEY and CDR2 as SMNVEV (reference sequence). There are 18 residues in the CDR3. The V gene lost 0 bases and the J gene lost 0 bases, with 18 bases spanning the gap. The CDR3 DNA reads TGTGCCAGCAGTTTATCCGGGAGACGCTCCTTGAGCTCCTACGAGCAGTACTTC. Protein product: CASSLSGRRSLSSYEQYF.

The CDR3: CASRGGRINQPQHF. CDR3 in DNA: TGTGCCAGCAGAGGGGGACGGATCAATCAGCCCCAGCATTTT. The rearrangement links TRBV27 to TRBJ1-5; possibly TRBD1 for D (6 bases). The CDR3 is 14 amino acids. V lost 6 bases and J lost 3, with 12 bases in between. Germline CDR1 MNHEY, CDR2 SMNVEV (reference sequence).

With regard to this clone: Other DNA variants within this sample encode the same CDR3. The CDR3 DNA sequence: TGCAGCGTACGGACAGGGAACTATAATTCACCCCTCCACTTT. Protein: CSVRTGNYNSPLHF. The chain has TRBV29-1 and TRBJ1-6, with 8 bases lining up with TRBD1. Unmatched junction bases numbered 4, after V lost 6 bases and J lost 3 bases. Germline CDR1 is SQVTM and CDR2 is ANQGSEA. The CDR3 has 14 residues.

The gene calls are TRBV2 and TRBJ2-1; 13 bases are a match to TRBD2. This CDR3 comprises 15 residues. V lost 4 bases, J lost 8 bases, and 5 bases stayed unmatched. Germline V gene lookup returns CDR1 SNHLY and CDR2 FYNNEI. The CDR3 is CASSGRLAGGDEQFF. The CDR3 DNA reads as TGTGCCAGCAGTGGACGACTAGCGGGAGGAGATGAGCAGTTCTTC.

Only one count was recorded for this clone. The chain links TRBV5-6 to TRBJ2-7, with TRBD1 matching over 8 bases. Germline CDR1 SGHDT, CDR2 YYEEEE. The V gene end was trimmed by 3 bases and the J gene end by 1 base; junction bases not matched to a gene: 6. The CDR3 has 15 residues. The CDR3 loop reads CASSSPGQASYEQYF. In DNA form, the CDR3 reads TGTGCCAGCAGCTCGCCGGGACAGGCTTCCTACGAGCAGTACTTC.

CDR3 nucleotide sequence: TGTGCCAGCAGCGCCGCCGGGACAGAGAACTACAATGAGCAGTTCTTC. This codes for CASSAAGTENYNEQFF. The V call is TRBV28, the J call TRBJ2-1, with 7 bases lining up with TRBD1. The trim removed 6 bases at V and 3 bases at J, leaving 11 bases unmatched. The length of the CDR3 is 16 residues. Germline CDR1 is MDHEN and CDR2 is SYDVKM.

V and J are TRBV5-1 and TRBJ2-5; 9 bases line up with TRBD2. The CDR3 is made up of 14 amino acids. The junction had 4 bases not matched to a gene; V was cut back by 2 bases and J by 5 bases. CDR1 and CDR2 (germline): SGHRS, YFSETQ. The CDR3 sequence is CASSFRTSEETQYF. The CDR3, as DNA: TGCGCCAGCAGCTTTAGGACTAGCGAGGAGACCCAGTACTTC.

This chain uses TRBV2 with TRBJ1-3, with D perhaps TRBD1 (5 bases). V shed 3 bases and J shed 3 bases, with 9 bases lying between them. The CDR3 loop spans 14 amino acids. Germline CDR1 is SNHLY and CDR2 is FYNNEI. The CDR3 protein is CASSEQGNGNTIYF. DNA for the CDR3: TGTGCCAGCAGTGAGCAGGGTAATGGAAACACCATATATTTT.

The chain employs TRBV19 and TRBJ1-5; 7 bases match TRBD1. V shed 6 bases, J shed 6 bases, and the junction held 11 bases outside the gene matches. This CDR3 is built from 15 residues. In germline, CDR1 is LNHDA, CDR2 SQIVND (reference sequence). The CDR3 loop is CASSPTLTGVQPQHF. CDR3 sequence (DNA): TGTGCCAGTAGCCCAACATTAACAGGGGTTCAGCCCCAGCATTTT.